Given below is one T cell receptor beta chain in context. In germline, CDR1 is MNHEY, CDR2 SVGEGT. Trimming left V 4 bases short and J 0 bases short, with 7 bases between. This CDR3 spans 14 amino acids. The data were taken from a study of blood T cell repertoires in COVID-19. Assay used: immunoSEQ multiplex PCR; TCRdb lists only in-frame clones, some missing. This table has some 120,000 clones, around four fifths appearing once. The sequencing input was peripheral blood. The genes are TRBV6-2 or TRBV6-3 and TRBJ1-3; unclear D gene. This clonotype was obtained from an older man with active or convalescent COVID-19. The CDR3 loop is CASSSFNSGNTIYF. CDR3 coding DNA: TGTGCCAGCAGTTCATTCAACTCTGGAAACACCATATATTTT.